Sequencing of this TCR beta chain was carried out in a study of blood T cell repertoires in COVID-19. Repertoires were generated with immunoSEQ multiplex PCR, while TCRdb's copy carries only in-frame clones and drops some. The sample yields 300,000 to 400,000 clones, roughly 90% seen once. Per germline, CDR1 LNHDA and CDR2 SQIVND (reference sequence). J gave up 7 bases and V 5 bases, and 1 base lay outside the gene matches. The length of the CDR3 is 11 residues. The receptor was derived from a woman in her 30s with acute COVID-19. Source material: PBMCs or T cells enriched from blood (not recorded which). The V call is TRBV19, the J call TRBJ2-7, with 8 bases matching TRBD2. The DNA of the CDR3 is TGTGCCAGTAGTCCGGGAGGGGAGCAGTACTTC. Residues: CASSPGGEQYF.